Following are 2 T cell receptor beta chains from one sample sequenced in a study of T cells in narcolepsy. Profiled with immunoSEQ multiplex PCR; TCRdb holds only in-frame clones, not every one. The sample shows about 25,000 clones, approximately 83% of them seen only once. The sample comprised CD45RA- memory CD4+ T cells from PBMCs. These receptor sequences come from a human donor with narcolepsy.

The CDR3 sequence: CASSPTSRGLDNEQFF. Written as DNA, the CDR3 is TGTGCCAGCAGCCCAACCTCGCGTGGCCTGGACAATGAGCAGTTCTTC. The chain links TRBV9 to TRBJ2-1; no definite D call. CDR3 length equals 16 residues. V lost 4 bases to trimming and J lost 5 bases, with 19 bases between them. The germline gives CDR1 SGDLS, CDR2 YYNGEE.

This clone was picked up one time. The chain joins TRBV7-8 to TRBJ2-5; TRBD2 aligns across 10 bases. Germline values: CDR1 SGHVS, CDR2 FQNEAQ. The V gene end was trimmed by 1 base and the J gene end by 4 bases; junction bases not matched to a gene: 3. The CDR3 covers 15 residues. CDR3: CASSLGGTSVETQYF. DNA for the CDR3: TGTGCCAGCAGCTTAGGGGGGACTAGCGTAGAGACCCAGTACTTC. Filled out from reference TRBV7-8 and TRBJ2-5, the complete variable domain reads GAGVSQSPRYKVAKRGQDVALRCDPISGHVSLFWYQQALGQGPEFLTYFQNEAQLDKSGLPSDRFFAERPEGSVSTLKIQRTQQEDSAVYLCASSLGGTSVETQYFGPGTRLLVL.